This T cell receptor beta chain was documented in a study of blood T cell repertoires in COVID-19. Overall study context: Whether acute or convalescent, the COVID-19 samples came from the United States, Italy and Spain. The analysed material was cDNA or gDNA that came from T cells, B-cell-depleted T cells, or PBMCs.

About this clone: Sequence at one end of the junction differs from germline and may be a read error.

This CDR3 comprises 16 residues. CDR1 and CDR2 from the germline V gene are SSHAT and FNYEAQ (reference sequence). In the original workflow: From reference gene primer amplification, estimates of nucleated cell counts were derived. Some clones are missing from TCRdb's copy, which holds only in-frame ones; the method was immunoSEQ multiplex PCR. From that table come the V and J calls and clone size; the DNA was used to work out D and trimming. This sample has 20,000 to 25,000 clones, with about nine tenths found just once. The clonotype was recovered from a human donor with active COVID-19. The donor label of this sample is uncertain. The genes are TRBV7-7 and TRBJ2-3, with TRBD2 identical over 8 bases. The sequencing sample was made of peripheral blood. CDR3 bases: TGTGCTAGCAGCTTAGGGACTAGGAGGGGCACAGATACGCAGTATTTT. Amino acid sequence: CASSLGTRRGTDTQYF. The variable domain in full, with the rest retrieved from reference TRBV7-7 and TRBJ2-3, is GAGVSQSPRYKVTKRGQDVTLRCDPISSHATLYWYQQALGQGPEFLTYFNYEAQPDKSGLPSDRFSAERPEGSISTLTIQRTEQRDSAMYRCASSLGTRRGTDTQYFGPGTRLTVL.